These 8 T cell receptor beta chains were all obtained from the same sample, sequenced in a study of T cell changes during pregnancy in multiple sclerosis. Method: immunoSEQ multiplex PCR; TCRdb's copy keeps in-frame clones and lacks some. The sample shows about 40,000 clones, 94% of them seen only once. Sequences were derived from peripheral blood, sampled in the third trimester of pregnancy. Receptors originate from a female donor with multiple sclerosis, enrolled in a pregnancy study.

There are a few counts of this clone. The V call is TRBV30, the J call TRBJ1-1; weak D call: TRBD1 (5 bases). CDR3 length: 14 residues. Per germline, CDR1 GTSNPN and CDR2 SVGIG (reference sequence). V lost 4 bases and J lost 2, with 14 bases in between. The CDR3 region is CAWTPGLPNTEAFF. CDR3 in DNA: TGTGCCTGGACCCCGGGACTCCCCAACACTGAAGCTTTCTTT.

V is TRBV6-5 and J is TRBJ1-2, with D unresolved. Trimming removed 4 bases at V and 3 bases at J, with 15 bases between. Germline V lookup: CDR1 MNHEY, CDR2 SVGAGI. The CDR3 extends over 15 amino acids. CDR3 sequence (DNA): TGTGCCAGCAGTTTCAAGGCCGACGGAGACTATGGCTACACCTTC. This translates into CASSFKADGDYGYTF.

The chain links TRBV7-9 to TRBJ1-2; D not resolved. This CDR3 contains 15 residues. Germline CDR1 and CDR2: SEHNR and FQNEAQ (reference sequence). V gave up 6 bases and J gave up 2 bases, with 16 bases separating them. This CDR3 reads CASRPALPQNYGYTF. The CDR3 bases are TGTGCCAGCAGACCAGCCCTGCCACAGAACTATGGCTACACCTTC.

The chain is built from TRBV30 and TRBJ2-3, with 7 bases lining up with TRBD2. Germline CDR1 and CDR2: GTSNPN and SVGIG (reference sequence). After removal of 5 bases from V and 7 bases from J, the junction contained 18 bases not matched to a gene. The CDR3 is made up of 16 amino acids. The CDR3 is CAWAPGRGGVWNTQYF. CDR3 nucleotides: TGTGCCTGGGCGCCGGGGAGGGGAGGTGTGTGGAATACGCAGTATTTT.

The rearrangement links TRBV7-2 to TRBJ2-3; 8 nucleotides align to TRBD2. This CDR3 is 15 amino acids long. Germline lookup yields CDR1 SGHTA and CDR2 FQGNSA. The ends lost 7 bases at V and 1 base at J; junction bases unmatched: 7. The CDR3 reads CASNTGGEGTDTQYF. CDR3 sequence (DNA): TGTGCCAGCAACACGGGGGGGGAGGGCACAGATACGCAGTATTTT. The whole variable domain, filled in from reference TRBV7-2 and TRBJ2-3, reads GAGVSQSPSNKVTEKGKDVELRCDPISGHTALYWYRQSLGQGLEFLIYFQGNSAPDKSGLPSDRFSAERTGGSVSTLTIQRTQQEDSAVYLCASNTGGEGTDTQYFGPGTRLTVL.

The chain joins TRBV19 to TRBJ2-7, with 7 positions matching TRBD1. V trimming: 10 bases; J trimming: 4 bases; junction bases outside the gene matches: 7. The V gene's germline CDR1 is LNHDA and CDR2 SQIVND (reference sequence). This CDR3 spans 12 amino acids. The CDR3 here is CATSDRLYEQYF. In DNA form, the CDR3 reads TGTGCCACCTCGGACAGGTTATACGAGCAGTACTTC.

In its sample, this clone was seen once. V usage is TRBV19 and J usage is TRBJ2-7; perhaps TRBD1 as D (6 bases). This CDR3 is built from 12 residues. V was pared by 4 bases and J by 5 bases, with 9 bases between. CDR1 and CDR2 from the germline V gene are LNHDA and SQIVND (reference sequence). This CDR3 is CASSSRGDEQYF. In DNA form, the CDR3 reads TGTGCCAGTAGTAGCAGGGGAGACGAGCAGTACTTC.

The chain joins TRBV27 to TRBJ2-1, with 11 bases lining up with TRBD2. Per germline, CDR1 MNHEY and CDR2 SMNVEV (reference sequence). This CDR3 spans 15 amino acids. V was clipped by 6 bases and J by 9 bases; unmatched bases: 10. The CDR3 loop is CASSRVLAGVSEQFF. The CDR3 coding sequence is TGTGCCAGCAGCCGTGTACTAGCGGGAGTTTCTGAGCAGTTCTTC.